The source of this TCR beta chain is a study of blood T cell repertoires in COVID-19. On the study more broadly: The study drew acute and convalescent COVID-19 samples from the United States, Italy and Spain. Sources were T cells, B-cell-depleted T cells, or PBMCs; the material itself was cDNA or gDNA.

Under the authors' procedure: The assay estimated nucleated cells by amplifying reference gene primers. Only in-frame clones appear in the TCRdb table, and some are missing; sequencing was by immunoSEQ multiplex PCR. That table supplies the V and J calls and clone size; D and trimming were determined from the DNA. The table records over 95,000 clones, 65% to 85% of them present only once. The receptor was isolated from a man in his sixties or seventies with active or convalescent COVID-19. The sequenced material came from peripheral blood.

As DNA, the CDR3 is TGCGCCAGCAGCTTGGTACCGGGATCAAACACCGGGGAGCTGTTTTTT. This codes for CASSLVPGSNTGELFF. The V gene is TRBV5-1, the J gene TRBJ2-2; D is perhaps TRBD2 (5 bases). Germline V gene data show CDR1 as SGHRS and CDR2 as YFSETQ. Trimming cost V 0 bases and J 2 bases, with 11 bases left between them. The CDR3 consists of 16 residues.